These 24 T cell receptor beta chains were all obtained from the same sample, sequenced in a study of T cell responses to AZD1222 COVID-19 vaccine. This table comes from immunoSEQ multiplex PCR, and its TCRdb copy is limited to in-frame clones, with some not included. This sample has 50,000 to 75,000 clones, with approximately 80% found just once. The specimen comprised peripheral blood, sampled on day 0 of AZD1222 vaccination. These receptors all stem from an adult in good health.

The table lists this clone with a few counts. The chain couples TRBV6-5 to TRBJ1-1; a possible D gene is TRBD1 (6 bases). The germline V and J ends were trimmed by 2 bases and 1 base, with 11 bases remaining between them. There are 15 residues in the CDR3. The germline V gene encodes CDR1 MNHEY and CDR2 SVGAGI. DNA of the CDR3: TGTGCCAGCAGTTACACCACGACAGGGAACACTGAAGCTTTCTTT. As protein: CASSYTTTGNTEAFF.

The chain couples TRBV6-6 to TRBJ1-2; D is possibly TRBD1 (6 bases). Germline loops: CDR1 MNHNY, CDR2 SVGAGI (reference sequence). The CDR3 length is 14 residues. Trimming stripped 2 bases from V and 2 bases from J, with 9 bases between. In DNA form, the CDR3 reads TGTGCCAGCAGTTACGGGGGGCCAAACTATGGCTACACCTTC. Protein: CASSYGGPNYGYTF.

This clone was observed once. The V call is TRBV19, the J call TRBJ1-5; 7 nucleotides line up with TRBD1. V lost 5 bases to trimming and J lost 2 bases; unmatched junction nucleotides: 3. Looked up from germline, CDR1 is LNHDA and CDR2 is SQIVND (reference sequence). The CDR3 length is 14 residues. The CDR3 DNA reads as TGTGCCAGTAGTTATCAGGGGGGCAATCAGCCCCAGCATTTT. Its translation is CASSYQGGNQPQHF. Based on the CDR3 plus reference TRBV19 and TRBJ1-5, the full variable domain is DGGITQSPKYLFRKEGQNVTLSCEQNLNHDAMYWYRQDPGQGLRLIYYSQIVNDFQKGDIAEGYSVSREKKESFPLTVTSAQKNPTAFYLCASSYQGGNQPQHFGDGTRLSIL.

The chain has TRBV6-5 and TRBJ1-2, with D uncertain. The length of the CDR3 is 15 residues. From germline, CDR1 is MNHEY and CDR2 SVGAGI. V was cut by 6 bases and J by 3 bases, with 17 bases left in between. The CDR3 loop is CASSPSTRTHYGYTF. For the CDR3, the DNA is TGTGCCAGCAGCCCAAGCACGCGGACTCACTATGGCTACACCTTC.

The rearrangement joins TRBV9 to TRBJ2-4; D might be TRBD1 (6 bases). Trimming removed 7 bases at V and 4 bases at J, with 9 bases between. Per germline, CDR1 SGDLS and CDR2 YYNGEE. The CDR3 contains 12 residues. CDR3 residues: CASAGQKNIQYF. The CDR3 nucleotides read TGTGCCAGCGCTGGACAGAAAAACATTCAGTACTTC.

This rearrangement joins TRBV15 to TRBJ1-2, with a possible D match to TRBD1 (5 bases). This CDR3 region has 14 residues. Between the trimmed V and J ends, which lost 0 bases and 6 bases, there was a span of 11 bases. The germline V gene encodes CDR1 LNHNV and CDR2 YYDKDF (reference sequence). The CDR3, as DNA: TGTGCCACCAGCAGAGATCGCGGCAGGGATGGCTACACCTTC. Translation gives CATSRDRGRDGYTF.

V gene TRBV5-5 combines with J gene TRBJ1-4; maybe TRBD1 (6 bases). This CDR3 spans 15 amino acids. The V end lost 5 bases, the J end lost 5 bases, and 16 bases lay between the germline ends. From germline, CDR1 is SGHKS and CDR2 YYEKEE (reference sequence). CDR3 sequence reads: CASRDTGLPNEKLFF. The CDR3 DNA follows: TGTGCCAGCAGGGATACAGGGCTGCCAAATGAAAAACTGTTTTTT.

The V and J genes are TRBV7-8 and TRBJ2-7, with D perhaps matching TRBD1 (5 bases). In germline, CDR1 is SGHVS, CDR2 FQNEAQ. There are 14 residues in the CDR3. Trimming cost V 7 bases and J 7 bases, with 20 bases left between them. For the CDR3, the DNA is TGTGCCAGCACTCAGGAGACTGGGGCTGGGGAGCAGTACTTC. The encoded protein is CASTQETGAGEQYF.

The chain couples TRBV4-3 to TRBJ1-4; no reliable D call. CDR1 and CDR2 (germline): LGHNA, YSLEER. The CDR3 is 16 residues long. The ends were cut back, 0 bases at V and 3 bases at J, with 11 bases in the middle. The CDR3 here is CASSQEGGSANEKLFF. CDR3 coding DNA: TGCGCCAGCAGCCAAGAAGGCGGGTCGGCTAATGAAAAACTGTTTTTT.

This clone was found a few times. The chain is built from TRBV6-2 or TRBV6-3 and TRBJ2-1, with 8 bases matching TRBD1. Looked up from germline, CDR1 is MNHEY and CDR2 is SVGEGT. Trimming took 4 bases from V and 14 from J; bases not matched to a gene: 10. This CDR3 is built from 13 residues. The DNA of the CDR3 is TGTGCCAGCAGTTTCGATTTCAGGGGGCTGGAGTTCTTC. Translation: CASSFDFRGLEFF.

The chain couples TRBV5-5 to TRBJ1-6, with D perhaps TRBD1 (5 bases). Germline CDR1 is SGHKS and CDR2 is YYEKEE (reference sequence). The length of the CDR3 is 14 residues. The V and J ends lost 4 bases and 6 bases respectively, with 11 bases between them. CDR3 amino acids: CASSLGAANSPLHF. CDR3 coding DNA: TGTGCCAGCAGCCTAGGGGCGGCTAATTCACCCCTCCACTTT.

The chain is built from TRBV25-1 and TRBJ1-6; D possibly corresponds to TRBD1 (6 bases). The CDR3 length is 15 residues. The germline V and J ends were trimmed by 2 bases and 5 bases, with 10 bases remaining between them. Germline lookup yields CDR1 MGHDK and CDR2 SYGVNS. The CDR3 coding sequence is TGTGCCAGCAGTGAAACAGGGCCTAATAATTCACCCCTCCACTTT. It encodes CASSETGPNNSPLHF.

The chain joins TRBV11-3 to TRBJ1-6; no reliable D call. The V gene lost 4 bases and the J gene lost 1 base, with 17 bases spanning the gap. This CDR3 has 18 amino acids. Germline V lookup: CDR1 SGHNT, CDR2 YENEEA. The chain's CDR3 is CASSYTWEIGSYNSPLHF. CDR3 nucleotide sequence: TGTGCCAGCAGCTACACCTGGGAGATTGGGTCCTATAATTCACCCCTCCACTTT. Using reference TRBV11-3 and TRBJ1-6 for the parts outside the CDR3, the full variable domain is EAGVVQSPRYKIIEKKQPVAFWCNPISGHNTLYWYLQNLGQGPELLIRYENEEAVDDSQLPKDRFSAERLKGVDSTLKIQPAELGDSAVYLCASSYTWEIGSYNSPLHFGNGTRLTVT.

The chain couples TRBV29-1 to TRBJ1-2; 7 bases agree with TRBD1. J lost 4 bases, V lost 3 bases, and 11 bases had no gene match. Looked up from germline, CDR1 is SQVTM and CDR2 is ANQGSEA. This CDR3 comprises 15 residues. Here the CDR3 reads CSVDGQEGGTYGYTF. The DNA for the CDR3 is TGCAGCGTTGACGGACAGGAAGGGGGTACCTATGGCTACACCTTC.

This clone showed up just a few times. The V call is TRBV6-5, the J call TRBJ1-5; D gene unclear. Trimming shortened V by 0 bases and J by 9 bases, and 6 bases separated the two germline ends. This CDR3 comprises 12 residues. The germline V gene has CDR1 MNHEY and CDR2 SVGAGI. In nucleotides, the CDR3 is TGTGCCAGCAGTTACTCGGAGGGGCCCCAGCATTTT. Residues: CASSYSEGPQHF.

The rearrangement uses TRBV24-1 and TRBJ2-3; D unresolved. The CDR3 runs 16 residues. V was pared by 0 bases and J by 0 bases, with 9 bases between. Germline-derived CDR1 and CDR2 are KGHDR and SFDVKD. CDR3 protein: CATSDLQGGSTDTQYF. CDR3 nucleotides: TGTGCCACCAGTGATTTGCAAGGCGGTAGCACAGATACGCAGTATTTT.

V gene TRBV30 combines with J gene TRBJ1-6, with a weak D call TRBD1 (5 bases). The CDR3 is 14 amino acids. Trimming pared 2 bases from V and 5 bases from J, leaving 10 bases between. The V gene's germline CDR1 is GTSNPN and CDR2 SVGIG (reference sequence). The CDR3 coding sequence is TGTGCCTGGAGTTCCGGGACCCATAATTCACCCCTCCACTTT. It is translated as CAWSSGTHNSPLHF. Full variable domain (missing parts from reference TRBV30 and TRBJ1-6): SQTIHQWPATLVQPVGSPLSLECTVEGTSNPNLYWYRQAAGRGLQLLFYSVGIGQISSEVPQNLSASRPQDRQFILSSKKLLLSDSGFYLCAWSSGTHNSPLHFGNGTRLTVT.

The chain employs TRBV27 and TRBJ1-2, with TRBD1 as a possible D gene (6 bases). The CDR3 runs to 15 residues. Germline V gene data show CDR1 as MNHEY and CDR2 as SMNVEV (reference sequence). The V and J ends lost 3 bases and 2 bases respectively, with 13 bases between them. The CDR3 is CASSFQGRGNYGYTF. CDR3 nucleotides: TGTGCCAGCAGTTTCCAGGGGAGGGGAAACTATGGCTACACCTTC.

The J gene is TRBJ1-1, the V gene TRBV28; D remains unclear. CDR1 MDHEN and CDR2 SYDVKM come from the germline V gene. The CDR3 runs 14 residues. The V gene lost 3 bases and the J gene lost 1 base, with 9 bases spanning the gap. CDR3 nucleotide sequence: TGTGCCAGCAGTTTTACCCAGGAGAACACTGAAGCTTTCTTT. Its protein product is CASSFTQENTEAFF. The complete variable domain, with remaining parts taken from reference TRBV28 and TRBJ1-1, reads DVKVTQSSRYLVKRTGEKVFLECVQDMDHENMFWYRQDPGLGLRLIYFSYDVKMKEKGDIPEGYSVSREKKERFSLILESASTNQTSMYLCASSFTQENTEAFFGQGTRLTVV.

J is TRBJ1-1 and V is TRBV5-4; no clear D. CDR3 size: 15 residues. Trimming cost V 0 bases and J 0 bases, with 9 bases left between them. The germline V gene has CDR1 SGHNT and CDR2 YYREEE (reference sequence). As DNA, the CDR3 is TGTGCCAGCAGCTTGGCCACGGGGATGAACACTGAAGCTTTCTTT. This encodes CASSLATGMNTEAFF.

Comments on this clone: Other DNA variants within this sample encode the same CDR3. The chain recombines TRBV6-2 or TRBV6-3 with TRBJ2-5, with D maybe TRBD2 (5 bases). Germline CDR1 MNHEY, CDR2 SVGEGT. V shed 2 bases and J shed 5 bases, with 6 bases lying between them. The CDR3 contains 12 residues. The CDR3 DNA follows: TGTGCCAGCAGTTACGGGGAGGAGACCCAGTACTTC. Its protein is CASSYGEETQYF.

This clone was seen many times. The rearrangement uses TRBV5-6 and TRBJ1-2, with D possibly being TRBD1 (5 bases). The germline V gene has CDR1 SGHDT and CDR2 YYEEEE. This CDR3 is built from 11 residues. Trimming removed 7 bases from V and 5 bases from J, with 9 bases in between. The CDR3 DNA reads TGTGCCAGCCGCAGGGAGTATGGCTACACCTTC. Its translation: CASRREYGYTF. The full variable domain, with the rest looked up from reference TRBV5-6 and TRBJ1-2, is DAGVTQSPTHLIKTRGQQVTLRCSPKSGHDTVSWYQQALGQGPQFIFQYYEEEERQRGNFPDRFSGHQFPNYSSELNVNALLLGDSALYLCASRREYGYTFGSGTRLTVV.

The chain recombines TRBV2 with TRBJ2-1; 8 bases agree with TRBD1. CDR1 and CDR2 (germline): SNHLY, FYNNEI. The CDR3 has 15 residues. J lost 10 bases, V lost 2 bases, and 10 bases had no gene match. CDR3 bases: TGTGCCAGCAGTGAATCGTCAGACAGGGGAAACGAGCAGTTCTTC. Its protein is CASSESSDRGNEQFF.

The chain is built from TRBV6-6 and TRBJ2-7; the D is unclear. Trimming stripped 2 bases from V and 0 bases from J, with 2 bases between. From germline, CDR1 is MNHNY and CDR2 SVGAGI (reference sequence). This CDR3 has 12 amino acids. The CDR3 is CASSYASYEQYF. Written as DNA, the CDR3 is TGTGCCAGCAGTTACGCCTCCTACGAGCAGTACTTC.